Each of the 30 T cell receptor beta chains below was sequenced from the same sample in a study of blood T cell repertoires in COVID-19. Clones were read by immunoSEQ multiplex PCR, and TCRdb kept only the in-frame ones, dropping some. The sample carries about 270,000 clones, around 90% recorded once. Input material: PBMCs or T cells enriched from blood (not recorded which). These receptors came from a woman aged 50 to 65 who had recovered from COVID-19.

This sequence joins TRBV12-3 or TRBV12-4 and TRBJ1-5; no clear D. V shed 3 bases and J shed 4 bases, with 7 bases lying between them. There are 13 residues in the CDR3. The CDR3, as DNA: TGTGCCAGCAGTTTCGACGGGAATCAGCCCCAGCATTTT. Protein: CASSFDGNQPQHF.

Here the CDR3 reads CASSSGVVTEAFF. CDR3 sequence (DNA): TGTGCCAGTAGCTCGGGGGTTGTCACTGAAGCTTTCTTT. The chain links TRBV19 to TRBJ1-1; weak D call: TRBD1 (5 bases). Trimming left V 6 bases short and J 4 bases short, with 12 bases between. The CDR3 totals 13 residues. The V gene's germline CDR1 is LNHDA and CDR2 SQIVND (reference sequence).

The chain uses TRBV7-2 and TRBJ2-3; 7 nucleotides agree with TRBD1. The CDR3 has 16 residues. Germline V CDR1 and CDR2: SGHTA, FQGNSA. Germline trimming cut 0 bases from V and 4 bases from J; bases unmatched to any gene: 7. The CDR3 DNA sequence: TGTGCCAGCAGCTTAGCCGAACAGGGGATCCCAGATACGCAGTATTTT. Translating it yields CASSLAEQGIPDTQYF.

This rearrangement joins TRBV28 to TRBJ1-2; 7 bases agree with TRBD1. With 6 bases clipped from V and 4 bases from J, the junction kept 8 bases outside the gene matches. The length of the CDR3 is 14 residues. Germline lookup yields CDR1 MDHEN and CDR2 SYDVKM. DNA for the CDR3: TGTGCCAGCAGGACCGGGACAGTTGTCTATGGCTACACCTTC. Its protein is CASRTGTVVYGYTF.

The gene calls are TRBV7-3 and TRBJ2-2; tentatively, D is TRBD1 (5 bases). This CDR3 is 16 amino acids long. V was trimmed by 5 bases and J by 5 bases, leaving 18 bases between them. Germline loops: CDR1 SGHTA, CDR2 FQGTGA. CDR3 amino acids: CASSPQAGLRTGELFF. Here the CDR3 DNA reads TGTGCCAGCAGCCCCCAGGCAGGGCTGAGAACCGGGGAGCTGTTTTTT.

The genes are TRBV20-1 and TRBJ2-5, with 7 bases that match TRBD1. V lost 3 bases and J lost 6; bases outside the gene matches: 10. The CDR3 sequence is 14 residues long. Germline V CDR1 and CDR2: DFQATT, SNEGSKA (reference sequence). CDR3 residues: CSASFTRGIKTQYF. Here the CDR3 DNA reads TGCAGTGCTAGTTTCACCAGGGGGATAAAGACCCAGTACTTC.

This chain connects TRBV7-6 to TRBJ2-2; 7 nucleotides line up with TRBD1. Germline CDR1 SGHVS, CDR2 FNYEAQ. With 5 bases clipped from V and 0 bases from J, the junction kept 3 bases outside the gene matches. This CDR3 has 15 amino acids. CDR3 region: CASSAGTANTGELFF. CDR3 in DNA: TGTGCCAGCAGCGCCGGGACAGCGAACACCGGGGAGCTGTTTTTT.

The chain employs TRBV28 and TRBJ2-1, with 13 bases matching TRBD2. V lost 6 bases, J lost 6 bases, and 14 bases stayed unmatched. There are 18 residues in the CDR3. The germline V gene encodes CDR1 MDHEN and CDR2 SYDVKM. The CDR3 sequence: CASRKRLAGGVMGNEQFF. The CDR3 DNA sequence: TGTGCCAGCAGAAAAAGACTAGCGGGAGGCGTTATGGGCAATGAGCAGTTCTTC. Full variable domain (remainder filled in from reference TRBV28 and TRBJ2-1): DVKVTQSSRYLVKRTGEKVFLECVQDMDHENMFWYRQDPGLGLRLIYFSYDVKMKEKGDIPEGYSVSREKKERFSLILESASTNQTSMYLCASRKRLAGGVMGNEQFFGPGTRLTVL.

The chain is built from TRBV28 and TRBJ2-7; perhaps TRBD1 as D (6 bases). The germline V gene encodes CDR1 MDHEN and CDR2 SYDVKM. This CDR3 contains 12 residues. V lost 2 bases to trimming and J lost 5 bases, with 7 bases between them. The DNA for the CDR3 is TGTGCCAGCAGTTTAACAGGGAACGAGCAGTACTTC. The encoded protein is CASSLTGNEQYF.

J is TRBJ2-7 and V is TRBV7-9; unclear D gene. In germline, CDR1 is SEHNR, CDR2 FQNEAQ (reference sequence). Trimming removed 1 base at V and 3 bases at J, with 4 bases between. CDR3 length: 12 residues. In nucleotides, the CDR3 is TGTGCCAGCAGCTTAGGCTACTACGAGCAGTACTTC. It encodes CASSLGYYEQYF.

The rearrangement uses TRBV30 and TRBJ1-2; maybe TRBD1 (5 bases). V gave up 2 bases and J gave up 7 bases, with 23 bases separating them. This CDR3 region has 16 residues. Per germline, CDR1 GTSNPN and CDR2 SVGIG (reference sequence). The CDR3 nucleotides read TGTGCCTGGAGTCCGACCCCCCTCGGACACCGTCGTGGCTACACCTTC. Protein: CAWSPTPLGHRRGYTF.

This clone was counted a few times. V is TRBV21-1 and J is TRBJ1-6. TRBV21-1 is flagged as a pseudogene. The CDR3 covers 17 residues. The CDR3 loop is CASSSPAGSSYNSPLHF. The CDR3 DNA reads TGTGCCAGCAGCAGTCCAGCGGGGAGCTCCTATAATTCACCCCTCCACTTT.

The V call is TRBV7-9, the J call TRBJ2-5; TRBD2 might be the D (6 bases). Germline CDR1 is SEHNR and CDR2 is FQNEAQ (reference sequence). There are 18 residues in the CDR3. V was cut by 5 bases and J by 2 bases, with 24 bases left in between. CDR3 region: CASSHRGGTYTGQETQYF. The CDR3, as DNA: TGTGCCAGCAGCCACCGTGGCGGGACGTATACCGGACAAGAGACCCAGTACTTC.

This chain links TRBV5-5 with TRBJ2-7; possibly TRBD2 for D (5 bases). The V end lost 0 bases, the J end lost 4 bases, and 14 bases lay between the germline ends. In germline, CDR1 is SGHKS, CDR2 YYEKEE (reference sequence). The CDR3 is 15 amino acids. Here the CDR3 reads CASSLGPSKLYEQYF. The CDR3 coding sequence is TGTGCCAGCAGCTTGGGGCCTAGCAAGCTATACGAGCAGTACTTC.

The CDR3 here is CASSARQGQDYGYTF. For the CDR3, the DNA is TGTGCCAGCAGCGCGAGACAGGGTCAGGACTATGGCTACACCTTC. The V call is TRBV5-5, the J call TRBJ1-2; TRBD1 matches at 7 bases. V lost 4 bases, J lost 3 bases, and 9 bases stayed unmatched. From germline, CDR1 is SGHKS and CDR2 YYEKEE (reference sequence). CDR3 size: 15 residues.

V and J are TRBV6-6 and TRBJ2-7, with D possibly matching TRBD1 (5 bases). Trimming removed 11 bases from V and 5 bases from J, with 7 bases in between. The CDR3 is made up of 9 amino acids. The germline V gene has CDR1 MNHNY and CDR2 SVGAGI (reference sequence). CDR3 loop: CADRDEQYF. For the CDR3, the DNA is TGTGCCGACAGAGACGAGCAGTACTTC.

The CDR3, as DNA: TGTGCCTGGAGTGCAACCGGGACACAGTACTTC. Amino acid sequence: CAWSATGTQYF. This chain connects TRBV30 to TRBJ2-7; TRBD1 might be the D (6 bases). The CDR3 has 11 residues. Trimming took off 1 base at V and 10 bases at J, with 11 bases between the two ends. CDR1 is GTSNPN and CDR2 is SVGIG in the germline V gene (reference sequence).

The V and J genes are TRBV7-2 and TRBJ1-6; D might be TRBD1 (6 bases). Germline CDR1 and CDR2: SGHTA and FQGNSA. V was shortened by 5 bases and J by 8 bases, with 10 bases between the two germline ends. The CDR3 length is 13 residues. The CDR3 region is CASSPRQDSPLHF. The CDR3 nucleotides are TGTGCCAGCAGCCCAAGACAGGATTCACCCCTCCACTTT.

The V and J genes are TRBV21-1 and TRBJ1-5; the table's D gene call, TRBD1, was not cross checked with the DNA. TRBV21-1 is an annotated pseudogene. This CDR3 is 16 amino acids long. The CDR3 here is CASSQKQITGNQPQHF. The CDR3 DNA reads as TGTGCCAGCAGCCAAAAACAGATTACAGGGAATCAGCCCCAGCATTTT.

The chain uses TRBV28 and TRBJ1-1; the D gene is possibly TRBD1 (5 bases). Trimming shortened V by 6 bases and J by 2 bases, and 13 bases separated the two germline ends. The CDR3 extends over 14 amino acids. Germline CDR1 reads MDHEN; CDR2 reads SYDVKM. The DNA of the CDR3 is TGTGCCAGCAGCAACGACAGATACAACACTGAAGCTTTCTTT. It encodes CASSNDRYNTEAFF.

This chain joins TRBV7-9 and TRBJ1-1, with D uncertain. CDR1 is SEHNR and CDR2 is FQNEAQ in the germline V gene (reference sequence). Trimming left V 3 bases short and J 5 bases short, with 16 bases between. The CDR3 runs to 15 residues. The CDR3 region is CASSFPPPGGTEAFF. The DNA of the CDR3 is TGTGCCAGCAGCTTCCCCCCACCCGGAGGGACTGAAGCTTTCTTT.

This chain joins TRBV5-1 and TRBJ1-4, with 9 positions matching TRBD1. CDR3 length: 16 amino acids. Per the germline V gene, CDR1 is SGHRS and CDR2 is YFSETQ. J gave up 10 bases and V 0 bases, and 10 bases lay outside the gene matches. The CDR3 bases are TGCGCCAGCAGCTTGGAGGGGGGACAGGGATCTGGAAAACTGTTTTTT. It translates to CASSLEGGQGSGKLFF. The complete variable domain, with remaining parts taken from reference TRBV5-1 and TRBJ1-4, reads KAGVTQTPRYLIKTRGQQVTLSCSPISGHRSVSWYQQTPGQGLQFLFEYFSETQRNKGNFPGRFSGRQFSNSRSEMNVSTLELGDSALYLCASSLEGGQGSGKLFFGSGTQLSVL.

This chain connects TRBV30 to TRBJ2-3, with unresolved D. Trimming stripped 2 bases from V and 2 bases from J, with 14 bases between. The CDR3 spans 15 residues. Germline assignment: CDR1 GTSNPN and CDR2 SVGIG (reference sequence). The CDR3 DNA reads as TGTGCCTGGAGTAGCGAAATAACGTTCACAGATACGCAGTATTTT. This encodes CAWSSEITFTDTQYF. Based on the CDR3 plus reference TRBV30 and TRBJ2-3, the full variable domain is SQTIHQWPATLVQPVGSPLSLECTVEGTSNPNLYWYRQAAGRGLQLLFYSVGIGQISSEVPQNLSASRPQDRQFILSSKKLLLSDSGFYLCAWSSEITFTDTQYFGPGTRLTVL.

Here the CDR3 reads CASKREGHTGELFF. The CDR3 DNA is TGTGCCAGCAAACGGGAGGGCCACACCGGGGAGCTGTTTTTT. This sequence joins TRBV7-2 and TRBJ2-2, with TRBD2 matching over 8 bases. V lost 7 bases to trimming and J lost 3 bases; unmatched junction nucleotides: 4. The CDR3 loop spans 14 amino acids. Germline V gene sequence: CDR1 SGHTA, CDR2 FQGNSA.

A single count supports this clone. The chain is built from TRBV6-2 or TRBV6-3 and TRBJ1-2; D is undetermined. From germline, CDR1 is MNHEY and CDR2 SVGEGT. Deletions cut 0 bases from V and 3 bases from J, with 5 bases between. The CDR3 contains 13 residues. The CDR3 spells CASSYSADYGYTF. CDR3 nucleotide sequence: TGTGCCAGCAGTTACTCGGCGGACTATGGCTACACCTTC.

V and J are TRBV18 and TRBJ1-2; D gene unclear. The CDR3 extends over 13 amino acids. Per germline, CDR1 KGHSH and CDR2 LQKENI. Trimming cost V 3 bases and J 3 bases, with 8 bases left between them. CDR3 residues: CASSPDQDYGYTF. DNA of the CDR3: TGTGCCAGCTCACCGGATCAGGACTATGGCTACACCTTC.

The chain employs TRBV28 and TRBJ2-7; possibly TRBD1 for D (6 bases). The germline V gene has CDR1 MDHEN and CDR2 SYDVKM. V was trimmed by 6 bases and J by 4 bases, leaving 13 bases between them. CDR3 length equals 13 residues. CDR3 sequence reads: CASSLRTVYEQYF. In nucleotides, the CDR3 is TGTGCCAGCAGCTTAAGGACAGTATACGAGCAGTACTTC. Based on the CDR3 plus reference TRBV28 and TRBJ2-7, the full variable domain is DVKVTQSSRYLVKRTGEKVFLECVQDMDHENMFWYRQDPGLGLRLIYFSYDVKMKEKGDIPEGYSVSREKKERFSLILESASTNQTSMYLCASSLRTVYEQYFGPGTRLTVT.

This clone was counted between two and nine times. The rearrangement uses TRBV4-2 and TRBJ2-1, with D tentatively TRBD2 (6 bases). CDR3 length equals 15 residues. Germline CDR1 reads LGHNA; CDR2 reads YNFKEQ. The ends were cut back, 1 base at V and 10 bases at J, with 17 bases in the middle. The chain's CDR3 is CASSQGRTGVEEQFF. In DNA, the CDR3 is TGTGCCAGCAGCCAAGGCCGGACGGGAGTGGAAGAGCAGTTCTTC.

J is TRBJ1-5 and V is TRBV7-9, with D hard to call. CDR3 size: 15 residues. Germline CDR1 reads SEHNR; CDR2 reads FQNEAQ (reference sequence). Between the trimmed V and J ends, which lost 3 bases and 0 bases, there was a span of 9 bases. CDR3 DNA sequence: TGTGCCAGCAGCTTCGGCGGGATTAGCAATCAGCCCCAGCATTTT. Residues: CASSFGGISNQPQHF.

J is TRBJ2-7 and V is TRBV19; D is undetermined. This CDR3 contains 14 residues. Germline V gene data show CDR1 as LNHDA and CDR2 as SQIVND (reference sequence). V was clipped by 4 bases and J by 2 bases, with 12 bases between them. CDR3 in amino acids: CASSTRTGTYEQYF. CDR3 in DNA: TGTGCCAGTAGTACCCGTACGGGTACCTACGAGCAGTACTTC.